The following is a T cell receptor (beta chain) sequence with its context. This entry is derived from a study of blood T cell repertoires in COVID-19. Study-wide context: Collection of acute and convalescent COVID-19 samples took place in the United States, Italy and Spain. The analysed material was cDNA or gDNA that came from T cells, B-cell-depleted T cells, or PBMCs.

Per the original methods: Researchers report that nucleated cell counts were estimated from reference gene primer amplification. Assay: immunoSEQ multiplex PCR; the TCRdb copy retains only in-frame clones and omits some. V, J and clone size were drawn from that table, and D and trimming were deduced from the DNA. The sample has about 81,000 clones; 88% are singletons. The V segment lost 4 bases and the J segment 1 base; nucleotides outside the gene matches: 8. The CDR3 length is 16 residues. Germline V gene sequence: CDR1 SGHDN, CDR2 FVKESK. The TCR was taken from a woman of 80 years or more with acute or convalescent COVID-19. V is TRBV14 and J is TRBJ1-1; 8 bases map to TRBD1. Sequencing used peripheral blood. In nucleotides, the CDR3 is TGTGCCAGCAGCCCACTAGGGACAGGTAGGAACACTGAAGCTTTCTTT. Protein: CASSPLGTGRNTEAFF.